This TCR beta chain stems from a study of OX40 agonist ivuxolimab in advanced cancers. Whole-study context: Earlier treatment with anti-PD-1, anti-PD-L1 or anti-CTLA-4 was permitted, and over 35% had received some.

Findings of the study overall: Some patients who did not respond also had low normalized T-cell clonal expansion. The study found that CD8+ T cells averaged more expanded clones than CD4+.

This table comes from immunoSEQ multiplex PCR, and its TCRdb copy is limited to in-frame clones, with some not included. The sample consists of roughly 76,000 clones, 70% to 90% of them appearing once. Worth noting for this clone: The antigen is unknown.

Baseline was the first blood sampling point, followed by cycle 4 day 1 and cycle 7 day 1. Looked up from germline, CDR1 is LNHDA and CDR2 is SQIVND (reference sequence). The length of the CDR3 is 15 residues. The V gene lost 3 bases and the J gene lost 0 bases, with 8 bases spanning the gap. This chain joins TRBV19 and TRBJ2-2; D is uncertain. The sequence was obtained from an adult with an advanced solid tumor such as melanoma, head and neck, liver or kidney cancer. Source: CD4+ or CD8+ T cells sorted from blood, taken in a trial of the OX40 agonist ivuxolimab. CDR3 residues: CASSISPANTGELFF. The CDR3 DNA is TGTGCCAGTAGTATTTCCCCCGCGAACACCGGGGAGCTGTTTTTT.